The T cell receptor (beta chain) under discussion was sequenced for a study of breast tumors, draining lymph nodes, adjacent tissues. MiXCR was run by TCRdb on the multiplex PCR reads, yielding one entry per CDR3 protein. The repertoire holds about 22,000 distinct CDR3 sequences, with about 54% as singletons. There are 11 residues in the CDR3. The V gene's germline CDR1 is SQVTM and CDR2 ANQGSEA. V gave up 4 bases and J gave up 3 bases, with 7 bases separating them. The sequenced material came from breast tumor tissue. This sequence originates from a female donor with breast cancer. Some clones in this sample may be carry-over from other donors' samples. The chain combines TRBV29-1 with TRBJ2-7; D is unclear. CDR3 protein: CSVVFNYEQYV. DNA of the CDR3: TGCAGCGTTGTATTCAACTACGAGCAGTACGTC.